Included here is one TCR beta chain sequence, with context. Enrollment shut out patients with autoimmune disease history or systemic immunosuppression. The CDR3 consists of 14 residues. In germline, CDR1 is GTSNPN, CDR2 SVGIG (reference sequence). V lost 3 bases and J 1 base, leaving 12 bases between the germline ends. The data are from a study of OX40 agonist ivuxolimab in advanced cancers. At the level of the study: Intravenous ivuxolimab was administered to patients every 2 weeks at 0.01 to 10 mg/kg.

Here immunoSEQ multiplex PCR was the method, and the copy in TCRdb shows in-frame clones only, minus some. The table lists about 21,000 clones, roughly 83% of them singletons. J is TRBJ1-2 and V is TRBV30, with D hard to call. The sequence was obtained from an adult with an advanced solid tumor such as melanoma, head and neck, liver or kidney cancer. The specimen was CD4+ or CD8+ T cells sorted from blood, collected in a trial of the OX40 agonist ivuxolimab. CDR3 loop: CAWSVTPVNYGYTF. The DNA for the CDR3 is TGTGCCTGGAGCGTGACCCCCGTTAACTATGGCTACACCTTC.